Below, 11 T cell receptor beta chains from the same sample are listed, as sequenced in a study of blood T cell repertoires in COVID-19. Data came from immunoSEQ multiplex PCR; TCRdb stores just in-frame clones and leaves some out. The sample consists of fewer than 300,000 clones, around 90% of them appearing once. Sequenced input: peripheral blood. The receptors were gathered from a person under 35 with COVID-19, enrolled during active disease.

The V call is TRBV19, the J call TRBJ1-1, with 10 nucleotides matching TRBD1. Germline values: CDR1 LNHDA, CDR2 SQIVND (reference sequence). V lost 3 bases and J lost 1; bases outside the gene matches: 5. This CDR3 is built from 16 residues. CDR3 amino acids: CASSMTGGLGNTEAFF. The CDR3 nucleotides are TGTGCCAGTAGTATGACAGGGGGCCTCGGGAACACTGAAGCTTTCTTT.

This clone was detected once. This sequence joins TRBV6-5 and TRBJ1-3; D call uncertain. Looked up from germline, CDR1 is MNHEY and CDR2 is SVGAGI. Deletions cut 7 bases from V and 0 bases from J, with 7 bases between. This CDR3 has 13 amino acids. CDR3 in DNA: TGTGCCAGCAAGCGGAACTCTGGAAACACCATATATTTT. Translating gives CASKRNSGNTIYF.

This chain links TRBV19 with TRBJ2-4; TRBD1 agrees at 8 bases. J gave up 1 base and V 3 bases, and 8 bases lay outside the gene matches. Germline V CDR1 and CDR2: LNHDA, SQIVND (reference sequence). The CDR3 is made up of 17 amino acids. CDR3 nucleotides: TGTGCCAGTAGTATGGTCCAGGGGGCGCAGGCCAAAAACATTCAGTACTTC. Amino acid sequence: CASSMVQGAQAKNIQYF.

The V and J genes are TRBV6-5 and TRBJ2-7, with TRBD2 identical over 7 bases. Germline CDR1 reads MNHEY; CDR2 reads SVGAGI. The CDR3 covers 13 residues. J lost 7 bases, V lost 0 bases, and 3 bases had no gene match. The CDR3 loop is CASSYSGGQEQYF. The CDR3 DNA reads as TGTGCCAGCAGTTACTCGGGAGGGCAAGAGCAGTACTTC.

This clone was found once. V is TRBV10-1 and J is TRBJ1-3; D is unresolved. From germline, CDR1 is WNHNN and CDR2 SYGVQD (reference sequence). Trimming took off 9 bases at V and 0 bases at J, with 15 bases between the two ends. The CDR3 covers 15 residues. CDR3 protein: CASRYSLSSGNTIYF. DNA for the CDR3: TGCGCCAGTCGCTACTCGCTGTCCTCTGGAAACACCATATATTTT.

CDR3 sequence: CASSDGGASGTDEQYF. The DNA for the CDR3 is TGTGCCAGCAGCGACGGGGGGGCTAGCGGGACGGACGAGCAGTACTTC. This chain connects TRBV11-1 to TRBJ2-7; 9 bases fit TRBD2. Trimming took 5 bases from V and 5 from J; bases not matched to a gene: 13. The length of the CDR3 is 16 residues. In germline, CDR1 is SGHAT, CDR2 FQDESV (reference sequence). The complete variable domain, with remaining parts taken from reference TRBV11-1 and TRBJ2-7, reads EAEVAQSPRYKITEKSQAVAFWCDPISGHATLYWYRQILGQGPELLVQFQDESVVDDSQLPKDRFSAERLKGVDSTLKIQPAELGDSAMYLCASSDGGASGTDEQYFGPGTRLTVT.

On this clone itself: Other DNA sequences in this sample translate to the same CDR3. The rearrangement uses TRBV9 and TRBJ2-5; 10 nucleotides align to TRBD2. After removal of 0 bases from V and 4 bases from J, the junction contained 0 bases not matched to a gene. The CDR3 length is 14 residues. Germline assignment: CDR1 SGDLS and CDR2 YYNGEE. The CDR3 reads CASSVASGRETQYF. For the CDR3, the DNA is TGTGCCAGCAGCGTAGCTAGCGGGAGAGAGACCCAGTACTTC.

This clone was observed a single time. This sequence joins TRBV5-1 and TRBJ2-2; TRBD2 matches at 7 bases. The CDR3 totals 15 residues. Germline CDR1 SGHRS, CDR2 YFSETQ. The J segment lost 6 bases and the V segment lost 0 bases, leaving 5 bases of the junction unmatched. CDR3 sequence (DNA): TGCGCCAGCAGCTTGGCCGGGACTACGCCCGGGGAGCTGTTTTTT. Its protein product is CASSLAGTTPGELFF.

The chain joins TRBV7-6 to TRBJ1-2, with TRBD1 matching over 8 bases. Germline CDR1 SGHVS, CDR2 FNYEAQ. This CDR3 region has 15 residues. J lost 6 bases, V lost 5 bases, and 11 bases had no gene match. The CDR3 is CASSKETGAGDGYTF. In nucleotides, the CDR3 is TGTGCCAGCAGCAAAGAGACAGGGGCCGGCGATGGCTACACCTTC.

This chain connects TRBV4-3 to TRBJ2-6; no firm D call. The CDR3 contains 17 residues. Trimming shortened V by 1 base and J by 0 bases, and 10 bases separated the two germline ends. Germline V gene data show CDR1 as LGHNA and CDR2 as YSLEER. CDR3 nucleotides: TGCGCCAGCAGCCAAGCAACCACAAGCTCTGGGGCCAACGTCCTGACTTTC. The encoded protein is CASSQATTSSGANVLTF.

This chain links TRBV3-1 (or the pseudogene TRBV3-2) with TRBJ2-3; 7 nucleotides line up with TRBD2. Germline CDR1 reads LGHDT; CDR2 reads YNNKEL (reference sequence). The CDR3 sequence is 14 residues long. The V segment lost 5 bases and the J segment 1 base; nucleotides outside the gene matches: 3. The CDR3 reads CASSLSGGTDTQYF. The CDR3 DNA reads TGTGCCAGCAGCTTGAGCGGGGGCACAGATACGCAGTATTTT.